These 21 T cell receptor beta chains share one sample of origin, sequenced in a study of regulatory T cells in long-lasting Graves disease. As for time point: newly diagnosed GD, antithyroid drugs for less than 3 months. The TCR library used RNA extracted from PBMCs. Relying on iRepertoire HTBI primers and Arm-PCR of CDR3 regions, the team built TCR beta libraries. TCRdb recomputed calls from the multiplex PCR reads with MiXCR, one row per CDR3 protein. The sample contains some 250,000 distinct CDR3 sequences, 15% to 20% of which appear only once. This sample was also put to use in a study of T cells in Graves' hyperthyroidism and ophthalmopathy.

Sequences were derived from peripheral blood mononuclear cells (PBMCs), sampled at new diagnosis, from a patient treated with antithyroid drugs. The receptors come from a woman aged 30 to 39 with Graves disease.

The sample holds a few counts of this clonotype. V gene TRBV29-1 combines with J gene TRBJ2-5; D is undetermined. CDR3 size: 11 residues. Trimming took off 5 bases at V and 5 bases at J, with 9 bases between the two ends. From germline, CDR1 is SQVTM and CDR2 ANQGSEA. Here the CDR3 reads CSVFYLETQYF. CDR3 coding DNA: TGCAGCGTTTTTTATTTGGAGACCCAGTACTTC.

This clonotype was detected many times. The rearrangement links TRBV6-2 or TRBV6-3 to TRBJ1-1, with no clear D. Germline lookup yields CDR1 MNHEY and CDR2 SVGEGT. The CDR3 sequence is 13 residues long. Between the trimmed V and J ends, which lost 5 bases and 5 bases, there was a span of 12 bases. The CDR3 sequence: CASSEEGWTEAFF. The CDR3, as DNA: TGTGCCAGCAGTGAAGAGGGATGGACTGAAGCTTTCTTT.

In its sample, this clonotype was seen many times. The V and J genes are TRBV7-9 and TRBJ2-5, with D maybe TRBD1 (6 bases). Germline CDR1 reads SEHNR; CDR2 reads FQNEAQ (reference sequence). The CDR3 extends over 13 amino acids. V gave up 4 bases and J gave up 4 bases, with 10 bases separating them. The CDR3 DNA follows: TGTGCCAGCAGCTCCACAGGGAGAGAGACCCAGTACTTC. It codes for CASSSTGRETQYF.

In its sample, this clonotype was seen many times. The J gene is TRBJ2-6, the V gene TRBV20-1; either TRBD1 or TRBD2 may supply D (5 bases each). The CDR3 covers 16 residues. CDR1 DFQATT and CDR2 SNEGSKA come from the germline V gene (reference sequence). V gave up 1 base and J gave up 0 bases, with 10 bases separating them. CDR3 in amino acids: CSARVWGTSGANVLTF. The CDR3 nucleotides read TGCAGTGCTAGAGTATGGGGGACCTCTGGGGCCAACGTCCTGACTTTC.

This clonotype was seen many times. V and J are TRBV6-2 or TRBV6-3 and TRBJ2-7; 8 positions agree with TRBD1. The junction had 6 bases not matched to a gene; V was cut back by 3 bases and J by 2 bases. Germline V CDR1 and CDR2: MNHEY, SVGEGT. The CDR3 has 15 amino acids. The DNA of the CDR3 is TGTGCCAGCAGTTATACCGGGACAGGTACCTACGAGCAGTACTTC. It specifies CASSYTGTGTYEQYF.

This clonotype was counted ten times or more. The chain joins TRBV9 to TRBJ1-2, with D maybe TRBD1 (6 bases). The CDR3 length is 15 residues. The V gene lost 3 bases and the J gene lost 4 bases, with 16 bases spanning the gap. Germline-derived CDR1 and CDR2 are SGDLS and YYNGEE. The CDR3 DNA sequence: TGTGCCAGCAGCGCCGGGGACAACGCATTCTATGGCTACACCTTC. Its protein is CASSAGDNAFYGYTF.

The table lists this clonotype with a few counts. The CDR3: CASSYSQGGYKQYF. The CDR3 DNA follows: TGTGCCAGCAGTTATAGTCAGGGAGGGTACAAGCAGTACTTC. The chain uses TRBV6-9 and TRBJ2-7; 7 bases align to TRBD2. V shed 2 bases and J 8 bases; nucleotides not matched to a gene: 9. The CDR3 has 14 residues. CDR1 MNHGY and CDR2 SVAAGI come from the germline V gene.

This clonotype was seen repeatedly, ten times or more. The V and J genes are TRBV5-4 and TRBJ2-1; unclear D gene. The ends were cut back, 0 bases at V and 5 bases at J, with 9 bases in the middle. From germline, CDR1 is SGHNT and CDR2 YYREEE (reference sequence). The CDR3 loop spans 14 amino acids. In DNA form, the CDR3 reads TGTGCCAGCAGCTTGGAAAGGATCCACAATGAGCAGTTCTTC. This codes for CASSLERIHNEQFF.

This clonotype was picked up many times. V usage is TRBV6-1 and J usage is TRBJ1-2; 9 bases line up with TRBD1. CDR3 length: 14 residues. The V and J ends lost 6 bases and 3 bases, in that order; junction bases with no gene match: 5. Germline CDR1 reads MNHNS; CDR2 reads SASEGT. This CDR3 reads CASRKQGADYGYTF. The CDR3 DNA follows: TGTGCCAGCAGGAAACAGGGGGCTGACTATGGCTACACCTTC.

This clonotype was found many times. The CDR3 reads CSAPIPAVSPNEQFF. The CDR3 bases are TGCAGTGCCCCTATTCCGGCGGTGTCCCCGAATGAGCAGTTCTTC. The chain joins TRBV20-1 to TRBJ2-1; D gene uncertain. This CDR3 is 15 amino acids long. Trimming took off 6 bases at V and 7 bases at J, with 22 bases between the two ends. The V gene's germline CDR1 is DFQATT and CDR2 SNEGSKA (reference sequence).

The chain employs TRBV24-1 and TRBJ1-2; 8 bases map to TRBD1. Germline V lookup: CDR1 KGHDR, CDR2 SFDVKD. This CDR3 comprises 15 residues. V lost 1 base, J lost 8 bases, and 8 bases stayed unmatched. This CDR3 is CATSDLLGRGLGYTF. CDR3 DNA sequence: TGTGCCACCAGTGATTTACTCGGCAGGGGGCTCGGCTACACCTTC.

In this sample, this clonotype turned up many times. This chain joins TRBV2 and TRBJ2-3; 8 bases agree with TRBD1. The germline V gene has CDR1 SNHLY and CDR2 FYNNEI. Losses at the gene ends were 3 bases for V and 6 bases for J; bases not matched to a gene: 5. The CDR3 runs to 14 residues. CDR3 region: CASSDAQGADTQYF. The CDR3 DNA reads TGTGCCAGCAGTGACGCTCAGGGGGCTGATACGCAGTATTTT.

There are many counts of this clonotype. This chain uses TRBV9 with TRBJ1-1, with unresolved D. The CDR3 runs 13 residues. V gave up 4 bases and J gave up 3 bases, with 10 bases separating them. The germline gives CDR1 SGDLS, CDR2 YYNGEE. The CDR3 spells CASSTSRDTEAFF. The CDR3 bases are TGTGCCAGCAGCACAAGTAGGGACACTGAAGCTTTCTTT.

This clonotype was detected many times. V is TRBV5-1 and J is TRBJ2-2; D not resolved. CDR1 SGHRS and CDR2 YFSETQ come from the germline V gene. V shed 4 bases and J shed 8 bases, with 6 bases lying between them. This CDR3 spans 11 amino acids. The CDR3 loop reads CASSNVGELFF. The CDR3 nucleotides are TGCGCCAGCAGCAACGTAGGGGAGCTGTTTTTT.

This clonotype has just a few counts. It differs at one base from a far larger clone, so likely a read error. The gene calls are TRBV2 and TRBJ2-1; D tentatively reads TRBD1 or TRBD2 (6 bases each). The CDR3 has 11 amino acids. Germline loops: CDR1 SNHLY, CDR2 FYNNEI. The CDR3 reads CASRQGGILYF. The CDR3 DNA is TGTGCCAGCAGACAGGGAGGCATTCTGTACTTC.

Written as DNA, the CDR3 is TGTGCCAGCGCCAAACCGGGGACTAGCGAGTTAAATGAGCAGTTCTTC. Its translation is CASAKPGTSELNEQFF. The rearrangement joins TRBV2 to TRBJ2-1, with 10 bases lining up with TRBD2. The CDR3 spans 16 residues. Germline V gene sequence: CDR1 SNHLY, CDR2 FYNNEI. V dropped 8 bases and J dropped 7; count of bases not matched to a gene: 14.

This clonotype was detected ten times or more. The chain is built from TRBV6-4 and TRBJ2-7, with D perhaps matching TRBD1 or TRBD2 (5 bases each). The CDR3 consists of 15 residues. The germline gives CDR1 MRHNA, CDR2 SNTAGT. Between the trimmed V and J ends, which lost 2 bases and 2 bases, there was a span of 13 bases. CDR3 nucleotides: TGTGCCAGCAGTGACCGGGGCAGGAGGACCTACGAGCAGTACTTC. Protein: CASSDRGRRTYEQYF.

This clonotype was counted a few times. V gene TRBV14 combines with J gene TRBJ1-3; no reliable D call. CDR1 SGHDN and CDR2 FVKESK come from the germline V gene. The CDR3 loop spans 15 amino acids. With 4 bases removed from V and 2 bases from J, the gap between germline ends came to 12 bases. CDR3 nucleotides: TGTGCCAGCAGCCCAATTGGAAAAGCTGGAAACACCATATATTTT. Protein sequence: CASSPIGKAGNTIYF. Supplemented by reference TRBV14 and TRBJ1-3, the full variable domain reads EAGVTQFPSHSVIEKGQTVTLRCDPISGHDNLYWYRRVMGKEIKFLLHFVKESKQDESGMPNNRFLAERTGGTYSTLKVQPAELEDSGVYFCASSPIGKAGNTIYFGEGSWLTVV.

In this sample, this clonotype turned up many times. The V and J genes are TRBV29-1 and TRBJ1-1; D not resolved. From germline, CDR1 is SQVTM and CDR2 ANQGSEA. Trimming took off 7 bases at V and 1 base at J, with 7 bases between the two ends. CDR3 length equals 11 residues. The CDR3 here is CSATTNTEAFF. CDR3 nucleotides: TGCAGCGCGACAACGAACACTGAAGCTTTCTTT.

This clonotype appeared many times. The CDR3 DNA is TGTGCCAGCAGCTTAGCCCTCAGGGGTTCCTCTGGAAACACCATATATTTT. Its translation is CASSLALRGSSGNTIYF. J is TRBJ1-3 and V is TRBV7-8, with TRBD1 as a possible D gene (6 bases). Per germline, CDR1 SGHVS and CDR2 FQNEAQ. The CDR3 runs 17 residues. V shed 0 bases and J shed 0 bases, with 12 bases lying between them.

The table lists this clonotype with many counts. The chain employs TRBV11-2 and TRBJ2-7; D tentatively fits TRBD1 or TRBD2 (5 bases each). The CDR3 is made up of 14 amino acids. V lost 1 base and J lost 5, with 12 bases in between. Germline CDR1 reads SGHAT; CDR2 reads FQNNGV. As DNA, the CDR3 is TGTGCCAGCAGCTTAGGCTTCAGGGACCACGAGCAGTACTTC. It encodes CASSLGFRDHEQYF.